The present T cell receptor beta chain was sequenced within a study of cytomegalovirus exposure and HLA in healthy donors. V trimming: 2 bases; J trimming: 5 bases; junction bases outside the gene matches: 7. CDR1 and CDR2 from the germline V gene are SGHNT and YYREEE (reference sequence). This CDR3 has 16 residues. General study findings and limits: The study recorded 164 TCR beta chains that were cytomegalovirus-associated. A later analysis found that most CMV-associated TCR beta chains appeared HLA-restricted. The classifier reportedly diagnosed cytomegalovirus status with high sensitivity and specificity. The authors later linked a missense DCLRE1C variant to TCR beta V- and J-gene trimming.

Both 60 Vbeta primers and 13 Jbeta primers went into the PCR. Generated by immunoSEQ multiplex PCR, the TCRdb table keeps only in-frame clones and is missing some. The listing contains roughly 110,000 clones. As regards this clone: What it recognizes is unknown.

Sequencing was performed on PBMCs. This TCR derives from a man aged 40-55 years in good health and CMV-seropositive. The chain has TRBV5-4 and TRBJ2-5; 12 bases are shared with TRBD2. This chain's CDR3 is CASSLTSGRSGETQYF. The DNA for the CDR3 is TGTGCCAGCAGCTTAACTAGCGGGAGGTCGGGGGAGACCCAGTACTTC. The complete variable domain, with remaining parts taken from reference TRBV5-4 and TRBJ2-5, reads ETGVTQSPTHLIKTRGQQVTLRCSSQSGHNTVSWYQQALGQGPQFIFQYYREEENGRGNFPPRFSGLQFPNYSSELNVNALELDDSALYLCASSLTSGRSGETQYFGPGTRLLVL.